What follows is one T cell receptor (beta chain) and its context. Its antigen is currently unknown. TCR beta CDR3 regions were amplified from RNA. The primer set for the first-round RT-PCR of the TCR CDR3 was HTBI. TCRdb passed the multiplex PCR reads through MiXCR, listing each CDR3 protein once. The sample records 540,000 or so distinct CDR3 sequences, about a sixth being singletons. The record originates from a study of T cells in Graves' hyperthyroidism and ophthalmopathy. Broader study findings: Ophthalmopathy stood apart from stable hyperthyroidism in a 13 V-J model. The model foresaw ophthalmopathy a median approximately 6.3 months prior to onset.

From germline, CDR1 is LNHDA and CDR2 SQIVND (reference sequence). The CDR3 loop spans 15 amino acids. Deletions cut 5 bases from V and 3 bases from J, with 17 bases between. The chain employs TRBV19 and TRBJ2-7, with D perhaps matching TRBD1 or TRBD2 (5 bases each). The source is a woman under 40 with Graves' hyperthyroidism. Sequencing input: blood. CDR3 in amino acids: CASSARGSELYEQYF. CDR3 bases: TGTGCCAGTAGTGCCCGGGGCTCTGAACTCTACGAGCAGTACTTC.